This T cell receptor beta chain was recovered during a study of T cells in women clearing cervical HPV infection. As for the study in general: HLA type stays a possible confounder, typing being limited.

The CDR3 extends over 14 amino acids. Germline V gene data show CDR1 as SGDLS and CDR2 as YYNGEE. V shed 4 bases and J 3 bases; nucleotides not matched to a gene: 4. Overall study results and limits: TRBV6-7 relative abundance averaged approximately 0.1% in cases and about 0.15% in controls.

In the case of this clone: Its antigen is not known. The CDR3 extends 3 residues past the end of the read, so its final part is completed from the germline J gene.

The data were produced by immunoSEQ multiplex PCR, yet TCRdb's version contains in-frame clones alone and is incomplete. Seen in this sample are 28,000 or so clones; the ten most common clones hold roughly 8.4%. The TCR originated in a woman aged 18-70 years with a cervical HPV16 infection that either progressed to CIN3+ or cleared (not recorded which). The chain carries TRBV9 and TRBJ1-5, with 7 bases identical to TRBD1. Sequenced input: blood buffy coat. The CDR3 here is CASSLGQLNQPQHF. The CDR3 DNA, read in part, is TGTGCCAGCAGCCTGGGACAGCTCAATCAGCCC.